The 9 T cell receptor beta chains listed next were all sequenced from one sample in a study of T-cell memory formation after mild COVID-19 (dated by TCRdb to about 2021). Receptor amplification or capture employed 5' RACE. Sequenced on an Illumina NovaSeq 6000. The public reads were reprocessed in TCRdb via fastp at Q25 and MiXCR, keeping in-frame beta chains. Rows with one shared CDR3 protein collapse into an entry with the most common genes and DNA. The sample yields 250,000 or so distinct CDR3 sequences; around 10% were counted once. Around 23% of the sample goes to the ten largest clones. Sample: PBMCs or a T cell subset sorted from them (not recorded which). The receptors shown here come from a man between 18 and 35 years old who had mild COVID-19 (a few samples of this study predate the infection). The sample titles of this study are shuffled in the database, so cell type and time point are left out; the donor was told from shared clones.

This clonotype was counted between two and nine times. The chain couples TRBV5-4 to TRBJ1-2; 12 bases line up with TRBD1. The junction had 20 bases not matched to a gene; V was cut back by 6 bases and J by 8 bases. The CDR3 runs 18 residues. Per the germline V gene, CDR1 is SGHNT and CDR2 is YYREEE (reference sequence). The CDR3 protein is CASTHLTLRDRGPDGYTF. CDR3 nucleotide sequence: TGTGCCAGCACTCATTTGACTCTCCGGGACAGGGGGCCGGACGGCTACACCTTC.

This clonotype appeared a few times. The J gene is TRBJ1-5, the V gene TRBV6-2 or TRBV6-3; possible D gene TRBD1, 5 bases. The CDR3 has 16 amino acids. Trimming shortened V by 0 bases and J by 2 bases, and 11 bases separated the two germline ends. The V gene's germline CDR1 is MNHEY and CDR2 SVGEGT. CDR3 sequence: CASSYSPGLGNQPQHF. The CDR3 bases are TGTGCCAGCAGTTACTCGCCAGGGTTGGGCAATCAGCCCCAGCATTTT.

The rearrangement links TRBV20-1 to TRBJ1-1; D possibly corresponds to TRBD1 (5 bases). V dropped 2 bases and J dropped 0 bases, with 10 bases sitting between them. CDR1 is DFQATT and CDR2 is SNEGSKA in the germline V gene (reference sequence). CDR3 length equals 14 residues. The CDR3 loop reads CSARKTAMNTEAFF. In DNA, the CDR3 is TGCAGTGCTAGAAAGACAGCCATGAACACTGAAGCTTTCTTT.

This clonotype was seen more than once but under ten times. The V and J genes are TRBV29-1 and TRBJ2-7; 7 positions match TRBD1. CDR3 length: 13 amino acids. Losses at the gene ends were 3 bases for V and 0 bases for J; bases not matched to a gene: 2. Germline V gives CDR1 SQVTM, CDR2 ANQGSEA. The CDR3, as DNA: TGCAGCGTTGAGACAGGGAGCTCCTACGAGCAGTACTTC. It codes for CSVETGSSYEQYF.

CDR3 protein: CASSRGQGDTEAFF. CDR3 sequence (DNA): TGCGCCAGCAGCCGGGGACAGGGTGACACTGAAGCTTTCTTT. The rearrangement joins TRBV5-1 to TRBJ1-1; 9 bases are shared with TRBD1. The CDR3 runs to 14 residues. Per the germline V gene, CDR1 is SGHRS and CDR2 is YFSETQ. The V segment lost 4 bases and the J segment 3 bases; nucleotides outside the gene matches: 4. Drawing the rest from reference TRBV5-1 and TRBJ1-1, the complete variable domain is KAGVTQTPRYLIKTRGQQVTLSCSPISGHRSVSWYQQTPGQGLQFLFEYFSETQRNKGNFPGRFSGRQFSNSRSEMNVSTLELGDSALYLCASSRGQGDTEAFFGQGTRLTVV.

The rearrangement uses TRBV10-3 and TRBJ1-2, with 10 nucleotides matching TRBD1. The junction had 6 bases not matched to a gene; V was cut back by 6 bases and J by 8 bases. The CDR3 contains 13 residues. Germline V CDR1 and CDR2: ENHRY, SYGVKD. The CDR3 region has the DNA TGTGCCATCAGAAAAGGGACAGGGGACGGCTACACCTTC. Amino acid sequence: CAIRKGTGDGYTF.

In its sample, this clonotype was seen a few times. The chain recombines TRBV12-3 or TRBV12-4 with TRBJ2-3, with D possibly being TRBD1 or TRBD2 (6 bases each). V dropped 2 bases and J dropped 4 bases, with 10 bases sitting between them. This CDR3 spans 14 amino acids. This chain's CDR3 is CASSLLGGADTQYF. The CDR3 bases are TGTGCCAGCAGTTTATTGGGGGGCGCAGATACGCAGTATTTT.

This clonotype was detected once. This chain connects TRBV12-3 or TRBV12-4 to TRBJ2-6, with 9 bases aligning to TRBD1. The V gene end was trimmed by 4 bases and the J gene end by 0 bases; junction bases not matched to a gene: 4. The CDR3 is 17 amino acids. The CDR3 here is CASSWTGANSGANVLTF. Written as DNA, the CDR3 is TGTGCCAGCAGTTGGACAGGGGCGAACTCTGGGGCCAACGTCCTGACTTTC.

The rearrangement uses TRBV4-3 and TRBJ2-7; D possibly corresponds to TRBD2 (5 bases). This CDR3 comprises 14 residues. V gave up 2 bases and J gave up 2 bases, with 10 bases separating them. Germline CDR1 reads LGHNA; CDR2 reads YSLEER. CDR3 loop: CASSQTTNAYEQYF. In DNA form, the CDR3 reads TGCGCCAGCAGCCAAACGACTAATGCCTACGAGCAGTACTTC.